This T cell receptor beta chain originates from a study of vaccination effects on CD4 cells after COVID-19. CDR1 is MNHEY and CDR2 is SMNVEV in the germline V gene (reference sequence). The CDR3 extends over 13 amino acids. Trimming took 4 bases from V and 7 from J; bases not matched to a gene: 4. Note on this clone: Its antigen is unknown.

Some clones are missing from TCRdb's copy, which holds only in-frame ones; the method was immunoSEQ multiplex PCR. The repertoire holds 23,000 or so clones, with roughly 73% as singletons. After expansion with viral peptide pools in the ViraFEST assay, antigen-specific CD4+ T cells were sequenced. Culture proceeded for 10 days, and CD4+ T cells were then isolated. The chain uses TRBV27 and TRBJ2-3, with 8 bases fitting TRBD1. The clonotype was recovered from a human donor who received a COVID-19 vaccine. Sequences were derived from CD4+ T cells from PBMCs cultured with HCoV-229E spike peptides, sampled before COVID-19 vaccination. CDR3 sequence (DNA): TGTGCCAGCAGTTCAGGGGGCAGGAATACGCAGTATTTT. Its translation is CASSSGGRNTQYF.